This TCR beta chain was retrieved from a study of cytomegalovirus exposure and HLA in healthy donors. It was with 60 Vbeta and 13 Jbeta primers that the PCR ran. The method was immunoSEQ multiplex PCR; TCRdb's version includes in-frame clones alone and lacks a portion of them. The table for this sample gives tens of thousands of clones. A remark on this clone: Its antigen is not known.

Study results and caveats: Previous analysis showed most TCR beta V segments were productive about 87% or about 30% of the time. Analyses of presence/absence relied on an assumption of roughly uniform sequencing depth across donors.

CDR3 length: 13 amino acids. Germline loops: CDR1 SQVTM, CDR2 ANQGSEA. J was trimmed by 3 bases and V by 7 bases; bases with no gene match: 7. The chain carries TRBV29-1 and TRBJ2-7, with TRBD1 matching over 9 bases. This TCR was recovered from a man between 50 and 59 years old in good health and CMV-seronegative. Sequencing used PBMCs. In DNA form, the CDR3 reads TGCAGCGCCATACAGGGGGCAAACTACGAGCAGTACTTC. Its protein product is CSAIQGANYEQYF.